This T cell receptor (beta chain) comes out of a study of CD8 T cells in ankylosing spondylitis. This clonotype turned up a few times. What it binds is not known. Each TCR beta library was made by quantitative 5'-RACE that incorporated molecular barcodes. Via MiXCR, TCRdb re-called the 5' RACE reads, giving one row per CDR3 protein. The profile shows about 800,000 distinct CDR3 sequences, roughly 12% of them singletons. Study-level points and caveats: The study identified a TCR beta motif of under 10 highly homologous variants that appeared characteristic of ankylosing spondylitis blood. In ankylosing spondylitis patients, matched synovial fluid reportedly showed significant enrichment of disease-linked clones.

The V gene's germline CDR1 is SGHTA and CDR2 FQGNSA. Trimming stripped 5 bases from V and 5 bases from J, with 21 bases between. The CDR3 length is 16 residues. The V call is TRBV7-2, the J call TRBJ2-5; no reliable D call. This receptor was taken from a male donor with ankylosing spondylitis. The sample comprised blood, either unsorted or a sorted T cell fraction (not recorded which). In DNA form, the CDR3 reads TGTGCCAGCAGCGCCACCCAGACAAGTCAGTGGGAGACCCAGTACTTC. Translation gives CASSATQTSQWETQYF. The full variable domain, in which reference TRBV7-2 and TRBJ2-5 provide the parts outside the CDR3, is GAGVSQSPSNKVTEKGKDVELRCDPISGHTALYWYRQSLGQGLEFLIYFQGNSAPDKSGLPSDRFSAERTGGSVSTLTIQRTQQEDSAVYLCASSATQTSQWETQYFGPGTRLLVL.